The next 19 T cell receptor beta chains were all read from a single sample in a study of cytomegalovirus exposure and HLA in healthy donors. Vbeta (60) and Jbeta (13) primers were used in the PCR. Measured with immunoSEQ multiplex PCR; TCRdb has only the in-frame clones, and not every one. The table includes roughly 160,000 clones, 60% to 80% detected once. Sequencing input: PBMCs. All receptors derive from a man aged 50-59 years in good health and CMV-seropositive.

The rearrangement joins TRBV7-6 to TRBJ2-5; 11 bases map to TRBD2. From germline, CDR1 is SGHVS and CDR2 FNYEAQ. The junction had 6 bases not matched to a gene; V was cut back by 2 bases and J by 4 bases. The length of the CDR3 is 16 residues. CDR3 protein: CASSLTLLAGVETQYF. The CDR3 DNA reads TGTGCCAGCAGCTTAACCCTACTAGCGGGGGTAGAGACCCAGTACTTC. The entire variable domain, with the rest obtained from reference TRBV7-6 and TRBJ2-5, is as follows: GAGVSQSPRYKVTKRGQDVALRCDPISGHVSLYWYRQALGQGPEFLTYFNYEAQQDKSGLPNDRFSAERPEGSISTLTIQRTEQRDSAMYRCASSLTLLAGVETQYFGPGTRLLVL.

The chain has TRBV14 and TRBJ1-1; D remains unclear. V was shortened by 3 bases and J by 5 bases, with 7 bases between the two germline ends. The CDR3 length is 12 residues. Germline V gene lookup returns CDR1 SGHDN and CDR2 FVKESK. CDR3 sequence (DNA): TGTGCCAGCAGCCAGATGGCAACTGAAGCTTTCTTT. Amino acid sequence: CASSQMATEAFF.

This clone has only a few counts. The chain couples TRBV7-2 to TRBJ1-2, with 7 bases lining up with TRBD1. Unmatched junction bases numbered 3, after V lost 4 bases and J lost 4 bases. This CDR3 region has 13 residues. Germline V lookup: CDR1 SGHTA, CDR2 FQGNSA. The CDR3 DNA reads as TGTGCCAGCAGCTCCGACAGGGTCTATGGCTACACCTTC. Translating gives CASSSDRVYGYTF. The variable domain in full, with the rest retrieved from reference TRBV7-2 and TRBJ1-2, is GAGVSQSPSNKVTEKGKDVELRCDPISGHTALYWYRQSLGQGLEFLIYFQGNSAPDKSGLPSDRFSAERTGGSVSTLTIQRTQQEDSAVYLCASSSDRVYGYTFGSGTRLTVV.

The rearrangement links TRBV25-1 to TRBJ2-3, with D uncertain. CDR3 size: 14 residues. The V gene's germline CDR1 is MGHDK and CDR2 SYGVNS. The ends were cut back, 3 bases at V and 6 bases at J, with 13 bases in the middle. The CDR3, as DNA: TGTGCCAGCAGTGATTCCCAAGTTCGGGATACGCAGTATTTT. Amino acid sequence: CASSDSQVRDTQYF.

The V and J genes are TRBV4-3 and TRBJ2-1; TRBD2 matches at 8 bases. CDR1 and CDR2 from the germline V gene are LGHNA and YSLEER. The CDR3 has 14 residues. Trimming cost V 1 base and J 6 bases; bases outside gene matches: 2. The CDR3 DNA sequence: TGCGCCAGCAGCCAAGGACTAGCGAGCAATGAGCAGTTCTTC. It specifies CASSQGLASNEQFF.

This clone came up a few times. The chain employs TRBV27 and TRBJ1-6, with unresolved D. Deletions cut 0 bases from V and 8 bases from J, with 20 bases between. There are 18 residues in the CDR3. From germline, CDR1 is MNHEY and CDR2 SMNVEV (reference sequence). CDR3 DNA sequence: TGTGCCAGCAGTTTATCGCGGGGTGTAAGTTTTGGGCATTCACCCCTCCACTTT. Residues: CASSLSRGVSFGHSPLHF.

This clone appeared a few times. The chain uses TRBV15 and TRBJ1-1; weak D call: TRBD1 (5 bases). The CDR3 totals 14 residues. The ends were cut back, 0 bases at V and 4 bases at J, with 9 bases in the middle. Germline CDR1 is LNHNV and CDR2 is YYDKDF (reference sequence). CDR3 in DNA: TGTGCCACCAGCAGAGAGTTGACAGCCACTGAAGCTTTCTTT. As protein: CATSRELTATEAFF.

This clone was detected once. The V gene is TRBV5-1, the J gene TRBJ1-4; possible D gene TRBD1, 5 bases. The CDR3 contains 14 residues. V lost 3 bases and J lost 7, with 13 bases in between. Germline V gives CDR1 SGHRS, CDR2 YFSETQ. CDR3 sequence reads: CASSSLREGEKLFF. The DNA of the CDR3 is TGCGCCAGCAGCTCGCTCAGGGAGGGTGAAAAACTGTTTTTT.

The V and J genes are TRBV19 and TRBJ1-2; 7 bases agree with TRBD1. This CDR3 region has 17 residues. Germline V gives CDR1 LNHDA, CDR2 SQIVND (reference sequence). The V gene end was trimmed by 3 bases and the J gene end by 6 bases; junction bases not matched to a gene: 16. The CDR3 is CASSMGLPVDRENGYTF. The CDR3 DNA follows: TGTGCCAGTAGTATGGGATTGCCCGTTGACAGGGAGAATGGCTACACCTTC.

Worth noting for this clone: At one end the junction does not follow the germline gene, possibly because of a read error. The V and J genes are TRBV11-3 and TRBJ1-6; D not certain. This CDR3 is 13 amino acids long. Per the germline V gene, CDR1 is SGHNT and CDR2 is YENEEA. Here the CDR3 reads CASSLDNNSPLHF. The CDR3 DNA reads TGTGCCAGCAGCCTAGACAATAATTCACCCCTCCACTTT.

This rearrangement joins TRBV28 to TRBJ1-1; 8 nucleotides match TRBD1. The CDR3 totals 17 residues. Per germline, CDR1 MDHEN and CDR2 SYDVKM. J lost 1 base, V lost 6 bases, and 13 bases had no gene match. CDR3 residues: CASSPTQGARGNTEAFF. CDR3 sequence (DNA): TGTGCCAGCAGCCCAACCCAGGGGGCGCGGGGGAACACTGAAGCTTTCTTT.

The chain employs TRBV7-8 and TRBJ2-7, with a tentative D call TRBD1 (6 bases). V gave up 7 bases and J gave up 2 bases, with 12 bases separating them. The CDR3 has 13 residues. From germline, CDR1 is SGHVS and CDR2 FQNEAQ. This CDR3 reads CASTGTLPYEQYF. The CDR3 nucleotides are TGTGCCAGCACCGGGACACTTCCCTACGAGCAGTACTTC.

As DNA, the CDR3 is TGTGCCAGCAGCCTAGGACAGTATGGCTACACCTTC. Translated: CASSLGQYGYTF. This rearrangement joins TRBV7-8 to TRBJ1-2; D perhaps matches TRBD1 (6 bases). Trimming removed 5 bases at V and 5 bases at J, with 9 bases between. Looked up from germline, CDR1 is SGHVS and CDR2 is FQNEAQ. The CDR3 sequence is 12 residues long.

The chain uses TRBV28 and TRBJ2-5; possibly TRBD1 for D (6 bases). This CDR3 has 16 residues. The V gene's germline CDR1 is MDHEN and CDR2 SYDVKM. Deletions cut 8 bases from V and 4 bases from J, with 23 bases between. The chain's CDR3 is CASLTLGGRNAETQYF. CDR3 nucleotide sequence: TGTGCCAGCTTAACCCTAGGGGGAAGAAATGCAGAGACCCAGTACTTC.

The CDR3 bases are TGTGCCAGCAGGGAGACAGGGATCCAGCCCCAGCATTTT. As protein: CASRETGIQPQHF. The chain couples TRBV6-1 to TRBJ1-5, with 7 positions matching TRBD1. Germline CDR1 and CDR2: MNHNS and SASEGT. This CDR3 is 13 amino acids long. The trim removed 6 bases at V and 7 bases at J, leaving 6 bases unmatched.

The chain recombines TRBV4-3 with TRBJ2-1; D might be TRBD2 (6 bases). V lost 4 bases to trimming and J lost 2 bases, with 12 bases between them. In germline, CDR1 is LGHNA, CDR2 YSLEER. CDR3 length equals 15 residues. The CDR3 here is CASSLSGVPYNEQFF. CDR3 DNA sequence: TGCGCCAGCAGCCTATCGGGGGTCCCCTACAATGAGCAGTTCTTC.

This clone was detected only once. This chain links TRBV2 with TRBJ1-4; D might be TRBD1 (6 bases). The CDR3 has 14 residues. The germline V gene encodes CDR1 SNHLY and CDR2 FYNNEI. V dropped 6 bases and J dropped 2 bases, with 10 bases sitting between them. CDR3 DNA: TGTGCCAGCAGGGGGGACACTACTAATGAAAAACTGTTTTTT. Translated, it gives CASRGDTTNEKLFF.

Turning to this clone: The sample holds other DNA sequences that translate to the same CDR3. The chain is built from TRBV4-3 and TRBJ1-5; 7 bases map to TRBD1. From germline, CDR1 is LGHNA and CDR2 YSLEER. The CDR3 covers 16 residues. V gave up 0 bases and J gave up 2 bases; unmatched junction bases: 4. The DNA of the CDR3 is TGCGCCAGCAGCCAAGACCTCAGGGGGGGCAATCAGCCCCAGCATTTT. Translation: CASSQDLRGGNQPQHF.

The chain has TRBV23-1 and TRBJ1-1; 7 nucleotides match TRBD1. Being an ORF, TRBV23-1 has a function that is uncertain. V lost 0 bases, J lost 4 bases, and 2 bases stayed unmatched. The CDR3 covers 14 residues. Written as DNA, the CDR3 is TGCGCCAGCAGTCAATCTCCAGGGGGCACTGAAGCTTTCTTT. Its protein product is CASSQSPGGTEAFF.